This T cell receptor beta chain comes out of a study of cytomegalovirus exposure and HLA in healthy donors. Study results and limitations: As was reported, the HLA-A and HLA-B alleles of most subjects were accurately predicted from TCR beta sequences. A later analysis found that most CMV-associated TCR beta chains appeared HLA-restricted. Using a false discovery rate of 0.05, a later analysis showed that approximately 17,000 TCR beta sequences were associated with HLA alleles.

V shed 0 bases, J shed 0 bases, and the junction held 3 bases outside the gene matches. CDR1 is SGDLS and CDR2 is YYNGEE in the germline V gene. The CDR3 consists of 16 residues. Use of 60 Vbeta and 13 Jbeta primers characterized the PCR. The method was immunoSEQ multiplex PCR; TCRdb's version includes in-frame clones alone and lacks a portion of them. Of 160,000 or so clones detected, 84% appear once; the ten largest clones hold less than 2%. Note on this clone: Antigen: not known.

The chain is built from TRBV9 and TRBJ2-1, with 7 positions matching TRBD2. Sample: PBMCs. This clonotype was obtained from a man between 18 and 29 years old in good health and CMV-seronegative. Here the CDR3 DNA reads TGTGCCAGCAGCGTAGATGGCGGGAGCTCCTACAATGAGCAGTTCTTC. As protein: CASSVDGGSSYNEQFF. The full variable domain, its missing parts supplied by reference TRBV9 and TRBJ2-1, is DSGVTQTPKHLITATGQRVTLRCSPRSGDLSVYWYQQSLDQGLQFLIQYYNGEERAKGNILERFSAQQFPDLHSELNLSSLELGDSALYFCASSVDGGSSYNEQFFGPGTRLTVL.